Below are 22 T cell receptor beta chains sequenced from a single sample in a study of T cells in tuberculosis. Here immunoSEQ multiplex PCR was the method, and the copy in TCRdb shows in-frame clones only, minus some. The data hold 37,000 or so clones, with almost 95% observed a single time. Sequencing was carried out using PBMCs. These receptors all come from a donor between 5 and 29 years old with latent tuberculosis or without tuberculosis infection. Some clones in this sample may be carry-over from other donors' samples.

In this sample, this clone turned up once. V usage is TRBV10-3 and J usage is TRBJ1-5; D uncertain. CDR1 and CDR2 (germline): ENHRY, SYGVKD. The CDR3 loop spans 15 amino acids. V gave up 3 bases and J gave up 3 bases, with 12 bases separating them. CDR3 in amino acids: CAISDRLRSNQPQHF. CDR3 nucleotide sequence: TGTGCCATCAGTGACCGACTAAGGTCCAATCAGCCCCAGCATTTT.

This sequence joins TRBV4-2 and TRBJ2-2; D gene uncertain. V was pared by 4 bases and J by 1 base, with 16 bases between. The CDR3 sequence is 17 residues long. Germline-derived CDR1 and CDR2 are LGHNA and YNFKEQ. The CDR3 DNA sequence: TGTGCCAGCAGCCGCCCCGAGGTCGGCAGGAACACCGGGGAGCTGTTTTTT. As protein: CASSRPEVGRNTGELFF.

This chain connects TRBV7-3 to TRBJ2-5; D might be TRBD1 (6 bases). V was shortened by 0 bases and J by 4 bases, with 15 bases between the two germline ends. Per germline, CDR1 SGHTA and CDR2 FQGTGA. CDR3 length equals 16 residues. CDR3 region: CASSLTGQGYRETQYF. CDR3 coding DNA: TGTGCCAGCAGCTTAACGGGGCAGGGGTACCGAGAGACCCAGTACTTC.

The chain employs TRBV5-8 and TRBJ1-5; TRBD1 matches at 9 bases. This CDR3 is built from 15 residues. V shed 4 bases and J 0 bases; nucleotides not matched to a gene: 2. In germline, CDR1 is SGHTS, CDR2 YDEGEE. CDR3 bases: TGTGCCAGCAGCCGGGACAGGGTTAGCAATCAGCCCCAGCATTTT. This gives the protein CASSRDRVSNQPQHF.

The chain links TRBV5-6 to TRBJ1-3; the D gene is possibly TRBD1 (5 bases). This CDR3 has 16 amino acids. Germline loops: CDR1 SGHDT, CDR2 YYEEEE. V was trimmed by 1 base and J by 0 bases, leaving 11 bases between them. The CDR3, as DNA: TGTGCCAGCAGCTTGTTACAGGTCCTCTCTGGAAACACCATATATTTT. Translation gives CASSLLQVLSGNTIYF.

The chain links TRBV4-1 to TRBJ2-4; 12 nucleotides align to TRBD2. CDR1 and CDR2 (germline): MGHRA, YSYEKL. The CDR3 runs to 19 residues. Losses at the gene ends were 4 bases for V and 2 bases for J; bases not matched to a gene: 12. The CDR3 DNA is TGCGCCAGCAGCCCCGGACTAGCGGGACCGGCGGGAACCAAAAACATTCAGTACTTC. This sequence encodes CASSPGLAGPAGTKNIQYF.

This clone was counted a single time. This rearrangement joins TRBV5-6 to TRBJ1-2, with 8 positions matching TRBD1. The V and J ends lost 4 bases and 8 bases, in that order; junction bases with no gene match: 7. Germline V gene sequence: CDR1 SGHDT, CDR2 YYEEEE. The CDR3 loop spans 13 amino acids. The CDR3 coding sequence is TGTGCCAGCAGCCAGGACAGGGAAGGAGGCTACACCTTC. This codes for CASSQDREGGYTF.

This clone occurred once. CDR3: CASSLTPSLSSYNEQFF. Here the CDR3 DNA reads TGTGCCAGCAGCTTGACGCCTAGCTTAAGCTCCTACAATGAGCAGTTCTTC. The rearrangement uses TRBV5-4 and TRBJ2-1; the D gene is possibly TRBD2 (5 bases). This CDR3 comprises 17 residues. V gave up 1 base and J gave up 0 bases, with 14 bases separating them. Germline V lookup: CDR1 SGHNT, CDR2 YYREEE (reference sequence).

The V call is TRBV4-1, the J call TRBJ2-4, with D hard to call. The CDR3 spans 12 residues. Between the trimmed V and J ends, which lost 1 base and 9 bases, there was a span of 7 bases. Germline loops: CDR1 MGHRA, CDR2 YSYEKL. The CDR3 sequence: CASSQVSGIQYF. The DNA for the CDR3 is TGCGCCAGCAGCCAAGTGAGTGGCATTCAGTACTTC.

The CDR3 loop is CASSLSGNTIYF. CDR3 sequence (DNA): TGTGCCAGCAGCTTATCAGGAAACACCATATATTTT. The chain combines TRBV7-9 with TRBJ1-3; D gene unclear. Trimming stripped 2 bases from V and 4 bases from J, with 3 bases between. CDR1 SEHNR and CDR2 FQNEAQ come from the germline V gene (reference sequence). This CDR3 region has 12 residues. The whole variable domain, filled in from reference TRBV7-9 and TRBJ1-3, reads DTGVSQNPRHKITKRGQNVTFRCDPISEHNRLYWYRQTLGQGPEFLTYFQNEAQLEKSRLLSDRFSAERPKGSFSTLEIQRTEQGDSAMYLCASSLSGNTIYFGEGSWLTVV.

The rearrangement joins TRBV7-2 to TRBJ1-2; 8 nucleotides match TRBD1. Germline CDR1 is SGHTA and CDR2 is FQGNSA. V lost 1 base and J lost 0; bases outside the gene matches: 4. The CDR3 sequence is 16 residues long. The CDR3 sequence: CASSLDRGESNYGYTF. The CDR3 nucleotides read TGTGCCAGCAGCTTAGACAGGGGGGAATCTAACTATGGCTACACCTTC.

The rearrangement uses TRBV10-1 and TRBJ2-2; TRBD2 is a possible D gene (5 bases). The CDR3 is 14 amino acids. Trimming removed 0 bases at V and 6 bases at J, with 8 bases between. The V gene's germline CDR1 is WNHNN and CDR2 SYGVQD (reference sequence). CDR3 nucleotide sequence: TGCGCCAGCAGTGAGTCGTCGAGGGCCGGGGAGCTGTTTTTT. It translates to CASSESSRAGELFF.

The gene calls are TRBV28 and TRBJ1-2, with 7 positions matching TRBD1. Germline trimming cut 4 bases from V and 8 bases from J; bases unmatched to any gene: 10. In germline, CDR1 is MDHEN, CDR2 SYDVKM. The CDR3 totals 14 residues. CDR3 amino acids: CASSSATGIEGYTF. The CDR3 DNA reads TGTGCCAGCAGTTCCGCGACAGGGATTGAAGGCTACACCTTC.

The chain joins TRBV7-9 to TRBJ1-2; D is possibly TRBD1 (5 bases). Trimming removed 1 base at V and 6 bases at J, with 18 bases between. The germline gives CDR1 SEHNR, CDR2 FQNEAQ (reference sequence). The CDR3 has 16 amino acids. As DNA, the CDR3 is TGTGCCAGCAGCTTAGAAGGGCTGGGGGGACGGAATGGCTACACCTTC. Protein product: CASSLEGLGGRNGYTF.

The J gene is TRBJ1-4, the V gene TRBV2; the match to TRBD1 covers 8 bases. Germline values: CDR1 SNHLY, CDR2 FYNNEI. With 6 bases clipped from V and 6 bases from J, the junction kept 3 bases outside the gene matches. The CDR3 runs 13 residues. The CDR3 DNA sequence: TGTGCCAGCAGGGGGACAGGAGATGAAAAACTGTTTTTT. Its translation: CASRGTGDEKLFF.

The rearrangement uses TRBV29-1 and TRBJ1-2, with a tentative D call TRBD1 (6 bases). The CDR3 extends over 11 amino acids. The germline V and J ends were trimmed by 4 bases and 8 bases, with 11 bases remaining between them. From germline, CDR1 is SQVTM and CDR2 ANQGSEA. The DNA for the CDR3 is TGCAGCGTTGTGTGGGGGCCAGGCTACACCTTC. Translation gives CSVVWGPGYTF.

This clone was detected once. The chain has TRBV19 and TRBJ1-5; D gene uncertain. CDR3 length: 12 residues. Germline assignment: CDR1 LNHDA and CDR2 SQIVND (reference sequence). V was clipped by 6 bases and J by 3 bases, with 6 bases between them. The CDR3 region is CASSVNNQPQHF. The CDR3 region has the DNA TGTGCCAGTAGCGTAAACAATCAGCCCCAGCATTTT.

The chain is built from TRBV5-1 and TRBJ2-3; maybe TRBD1 (5 bases). This CDR3 has 16 residues. Germline V lookup: CDR1 SGHRS, CDR2 YFSETQ. Trimming cost V 3 bases and J 0 bases, with 14 bases left between them. The CDR3 here is CASSWGRLGSTDTQYF. CDR3 bases: TGCGCCAGCAGCTGGGGCCGGCTTGGGAGCACAGATACGCAGTATTTT.

The V call is TRBV7-2, the J call TRBJ2-7; TRBD2 matches 7 bases. V dropped 0 bases and J dropped 0; count of bases not matched to a gene: 2. The CDR3 runs 15 residues. Germline V gene lookup returns CDR1 SGHTA and CDR2 FQGNSA. Here the CDR3 DNA reads TGTGCCAGCAGCTTAGCGGGGACTACCTCCTACGAGCAGTACTTC. It translates to CASSLAGTTSYEQYF. The whole variable domain, remainder taken from reference TRBV7-2 and TRBJ2-7, is GAGVSQSPSNKVTEKGKDVELRCDPISGHTALYWYRQSLGQGLEFLIYFQGNSAPDKSGLPSDRFSAERTGGSVSTLTIQRTQQEDSAVYLCASSLAGTTSYEQYFGPGTRLTVT.

This chain links TRBV5-1 with TRBJ1-2, with D possibly being TRBD1 (6 bases). CDR3 length: 15 residues. In germline, CDR1 is SGHRS, CDR2 YFSETQ. Trimming removed 2 bases from V and 8 bases from J, with 19 bases in between. In DNA, the CDR3 is TGCGCCAGCAGCTTAGGGGACATTTATTACGGCGGCTACACCTTC. Translated: CASSLGDIYYGGYTF.

This chain connects TRBV30 to TRBJ2-1, with a possible D match to TRBD1 (7 bases). Trimming removed 2 bases from V and 4 bases from J, with 15 bases in between. CDR1 is GTSNPN and CDR2 is SVGIG in the germline V gene (reference sequence). The CDR3 sequence is 15 residues long. In DNA, the CDR3 is TGTGCCTGGAGTTCCGGGGGACAGAGTTACAATGAGCAGTTCTTC. It encodes CAWSSGGQSYNEQFF.

The chain joins TRBV6-6 to TRBJ1-5; a weak D match, TRBD1 (5 bases). In germline, CDR1 is MNHNY, CDR2 SVGAGI (reference sequence). This CDR3 comprises 13 residues. V lost 5 bases to trimming and J lost 0 bases, with 5 bases between them. CDR3 protein: CASSGASNQPQHF. The CDR3 region has the DNA TGTGCCAGCAGTGGGGCTAGCAATCAGCCCCAGCATTTT.